The clone carrying this T cell receptor beta chain is judged medium-sized. Its matching antigen is unknown. Assay: immunoSEQ multiplex PCR; the TCRdb copy retains only in-frame clones and omits some. The table records about 120,000 clones, roughly nine tenths of them present only once. This sample stems from a study of T cell responses to AZD1222 COVID-19 vaccine. Turning to the study itself: Pooling was applied to second doses at about 4 or about 12 weeks.

Germline CDR1 is MGHDK and CDR2 is SYGVNS. The length of the CDR3 is 11 residues. V was pared by 11 bases and J by 0 bases, with 8 bases between. Study-level findings and limits: Spike-specific TCR breadth and depth rose after two AZD1222 doses. Spike-wide vaccine-associated CD4 TCRs dominated at 160-218 and 743-854.

The rearrangement links TRBV25-1 to TRBJ2-7; D remains ambiguous. The sequence derives from an adult in good health. The sequencing here drew on peripheral blood, taken on day 0 of AZD1222 vaccination. CDR3 in amino acids: CASRSSYEQYF. DNA for the CDR3: TGTGCCTCCAGGAGCTCCTACGAGCAGTACTTC.